This T cell receptor (beta chain) was identified in a study of T cell responses to AZD1222 COVID-19 vaccine. General observations from the study: The breadth and depth of Spike-specific TCRs increased once two AZD1222 doses had been given.

Notes on this clone: Its antigen is unknown.

The CDR3 totals 12 residues. V lost 2 bases and J 2 bases, leaving 3 bases between the germline ends. Germline CDR1 and CDR2: MNHEY and SVGEGT. Data came from immunoSEQ multiplex PCR; TCRdb stores just in-frame clones and leaves some out. Seen here are around 110,000 clones, roughly 88% observed once, and the top ten hold 7% to 9%. The receptor's source is an adult who received the AZD1222 COVID-19 vaccine. The sample was peripheral blood, taken 28 days after the second AZD1222 dose. The chain combines TRBV6-2 or TRBV6-3 with TRBJ2-5, with no clear D. The CDR3 is CASSYPQETQYF. CDR3 DNA: TGTGCCAGCAGTTACCCACAAGAGACCCAGTACTTC.